This is a list of T cell receptor beta chains from one sample in a study of cytomegalovirus exposure and HLA in healthy donors. This table comes from immunoSEQ multiplex PCR, and its TCRdb copy is limited to in-frame clones, with some not included. The sample shows approximately 150,000 clones, roughly 86% of them seen only once. Specimen: PBMCs. Receptors originate from a man aged 18 to 29 in good health and CMV-seropositive. The CDR3 runs from the conserved cysteine through the conserved F or W. Each record gives: J gene, D gene, V gene, clone size, CDR3 protein, CDR3 DNA. D genes are given only for firm matches. Only some rows state a clone size, as once, few, many or a class for expanded clones.

j_call: TRBJ2-7; d_call: -; v_call: TRBV25-1; clone_size: -; cdr3_aa: CASSDIENSYEQYF; cdr3_nt: TGTGCCAGCAGCGACATTGAGAACTCCTACGAGCAGTACTTC
j_call: TRBJ2-5; d_call: -; v_call: TRBV5-1; clone_size: -; cdr3_aa: CASSRTPVGSGEETQYF; cdr3_nt: TGCGCCAGCAGTCGCACCCCGGTTGGGTCGGGAGAAGAGACCCAGTACTTC
j_call: TRBJ2-3; d_call: TRBD1; v_call: TRBV13; clone_size: -; cdr3_aa: CASSLAGTGIADTQYF; cdr3_nt: TGTGCCAGCAGCCTCGCCGGGACAGGGATCGCAGATACGCAGTATTTT
j_call: TRBJ1-6; d_call: TRBD1; v_call: TRBV10-1; clone_size: -; cdr3_aa: CASSRDRGVSPLHF; cdr3_nt: TGCGCCAGCAGTCGGGACAGGGGTGTTTCACCCCTCCACTTT
j_call: TRBJ1-5; d_call: TRBD1; v_call: TRBV28; clone_size: -; cdr3_aa: CASSIPGQGAVMINQPQHF; cdr3_nt: TGTGCCAGCAGCATACCGGGACAGGGGGCGGTCATGATCAATCAGCCCCAGCATTTT
j_call: TRBJ2-3; d_call: -; v_call: TRBV7-2; clone_size: -; cdr3_aa: CASSLEAQATDTQYF; cdr3_nt: TGTGCCAGCAGCTTAGAAGCTCAGGCAACGGATACGCAGTATTTT
j_call: TRBJ1-4; d_call: -; v_call: TRBV28; clone_size: -; cdr3_aa: CASRSSLSREKLFF; cdr3_nt: TGTGCCAGCCGCTCCTCACTTAGTCGGGAAAAACTGTTTTTT
j_call: TRBJ1-5; d_call: TRBD1; v_call: TRBV2; clone_size: -; cdr3_aa: CASSERTGGVQPQHF; cdr3_nt: TGTGCCAGCAGTGAAAGGACAGGGGGGGTTCAGCCCCAGCATTTT
j_call: TRBJ1-1; d_call: TRBD1; v_call: TRBV27; clone_size: -; cdr3_aa: CASSPTGANTEAFF; cdr3_nt: TGTGCCAGCAGTCCTACAGGGGCGAATACTGAAGCTTTCTTT
j_call: TRBJ2-2; d_call: TRBD2; v_call: TRBV5-1; clone_size: -; cdr3_aa: CASRGLAVNTGELFF; cdr3_nt: TGCGCCAGCAGGGGACTAGCGGTGAACACCGGGGAGCTGTTTTTT
j_call: TRBJ1-1; d_call: -; v_call: TRBV14; clone_size: -; cdr3_aa: CASSYGPEMNTEAFF; cdr3_nt: TGTGCCAGCAGCTACGGCCCGGAGATGAACACTGAAGCTTTCTTT
j_call: TRBJ2-1; d_call: -; v_call: TRBV9; clone_size: -; cdr3_aa: CASSLGGVSNEQFF; cdr3_nt: TGTGCCAGCTCCTTAGGGGGGGTGAGCAATGAGCAGTTCTTC
j_call: TRBJ1-5; d_call: -; v_call: TRBV6-5; clone_size: -; cdr3_aa: CASSYAQDSNQPQHF; cdr3_nt: TGTGCCAGCAGTTACGCGCAGGATAGCAATCAGCCCCAGCATTTT
j_call: TRBJ2-7; d_call: -; v_call: TRBV19; clone_size: -; cdr3_aa: CASSIAEDYSSYEQYF; cdr3_nt: TGTGCCAGTAGTATAGCGGAGGACTATAGCTCCTACGAGCAGTACTTC
j_call: TRBJ1-5; d_call: -; v_call: TRBV5-6; clone_size: few; cdr3_aa: CASSVIGSPQPQHF; cdr3_nt: TGTGCCAGCAGCGTTATCGGGAGCCCTCAGCCCCAGCATTTT
j_call: TRBJ2-4; d_call: TRBD2; v_call: TRBV2; clone_size: -; cdr3_aa: CASKGTGGVPYF; cdr3_nt: TGTGCCAGCAAAGGAACGGGGGGAGTCCCGTACTTC
j_call: TRBJ1-2; d_call: TRBD1; v_call: TRBV19; clone_size: -; cdr3_aa: CASSGGYGYTF; cdr3_nt: TGTGCCAGTTCAGGGGGTTATGGCTACACCTTC
j_call: TRBJ2-7; d_call: TRBD1; v_call: TRBV5-1; clone_size: -; cdr3_aa: CASSLGTGTYEQYF; cdr3_nt: TGCGCCAGCAGCTTGGGGACAGGGACCTACGAGCAGTACTTC
j_call: TRBJ2-1; d_call: TRBD1; v_call: TRBV2; clone_size: -; cdr3_aa: CASNTGVDEQFF; cdr3_nt: TGTGCCAGCAATACAGGGGTTGATGAGCAGTTCTTC
j_call: TRBJ2-2; d_call: -; v_call: TRBV5-1; clone_size: -; cdr3_aa: CASSLSESGELFF; cdr3_nt: TGCGCCAGCAGTCTTAGCGAGAGCGGGGAGCTGTTTTTT
j_call: TRBJ2-4; d_call: TRBD2; v_call: TRBV15; clone_size: -; cdr3_aa: CATSVGLAGDKNIQYF; cdr3_nt: TGTGCCACCAGCGTAGGACTAGCGGGAGACAAAAACATTCAGTACTTC
j_call: TRBJ2-5; d_call: TRBD2; v_call: TRBV7-9; clone_size: -; cdr3_aa: CASSLGLAGGQETQYF; cdr3_nt: TGTGCCAGCAGCTTAGGGCTAGCGGGGGGCCAAGAGACCCAGTACTTC
j_call: TRBJ2-7; d_call: -; v_call: TRBV2; clone_size: -; cdr3_aa: CASGEVPYEQYF; cdr3_nt: TGTGCCTCGGGAGAAGTTCCCTACGAGCAGTACTTC
j_call: TRBJ1-2; d_call: TRBD1; v_call: TRBV5-1; clone_size: -; cdr3_aa: CASSPGQTDYGYTF; cdr3_nt: TGCGCCAGCAGCCCGGGACAGACTGACTATGGCTACACCTTC
j_call: TRBJ1-1; d_call: -; v_call: TRBV5-6; clone_size: -; cdr3_aa: CASSLAGGNTEAFF; cdr3_nt: TGTGCCAGCAGCTTAGCAGGTGGGAACACTGAAGCTTTCTTT
j_call: TRBJ1-2; d_call: TRBD1; v_call: TRBV25-1; clone_size: -; cdr3_aa: CASSEDHGGQGGYGYTF; cdr3_nt: TGTGCCAGCAGTGAGGATCATGGAGGGCAGGGGGGCTATGGCTACACCTTC
j_call: TRBJ2-1; d_call: -; v_call: TRBV15; clone_size: -; cdr3_aa: CATSRSSLTDNEQFF; cdr3_nt: TGTGCCACCAGCAGATCCAGTTTAACCGACAATGAGCAGTTCTTC
j_call: TRBJ1-5; d_call: -; v_call: TRBV4-1; clone_size: -; cdr3_aa: CASSYNTDTSSNQPQHF; cdr3_nt: TGCGCCAGCAGCTACAACACCGACACGTCTAGCAATCAGCCCCAGCATTTT
j_call: TRBJ2-4; d_call: TRBD2; v_call: TRBV30; clone_size: -; cdr3_aa: CAWSVGRLAIRNIQYF; cdr3_nt: TGTGCCTGGAGTGTCGGGAGGCTAGCGATAAGGAACATTCAGTACTTC
j_call: TRBJ2-7; d_call: -; v_call: TRBV30; clone_size: -; cdr3_aa: CAWSVGVRSYEQYF; cdr3_nt: TGTGCCTGGAGTGTCGGGGTCCGCTCCTACGAGCAGTACTTC
j_call: TRBJ2-4; d_call: -; v_call: TRBV30; clone_size: -; cdr3_aa: CAWSSRDAKNIQYF; cdr3_nt: TGTGCCTGGAGCTCAAGAGATGCCAAAAACATTCAGTACTTC
j_call: TRBJ2-1; d_call: TRBD2; v_call: TRBV4-2; clone_size: -; cdr3_aa: CASSQASAGGLNEQFF; cdr3_nt: TGTGCCAGCAGCCAAGCTTCGGCGGGAGGTCTCAATGAGCAGTTCTTC
j_call: TRBJ1-3; d_call: TRBD1; v_call: TRBV18; clone_size: -; cdr3_aa: CASSATGGAFGNTIYF; cdr3_nt: TGTGCCAGCTCAGCTACAGGGGGCGCTTTTGGAAACACCATATATTTT
j_call: TRBJ2-4; d_call: -; v_call: TRBV11-2; clone_size: -; cdr3_aa: CASSSFGRNIQYF; cdr3_nt: TGTGCCAGCAGCTCCTTCGGTCGGAACATTCAGTACTTC
j_call: TRBJ2-2; d_call: TRBD2; v_call: TRBV5-5; clone_size: -; cdr3_aa: CASSLGLLWREEDGELFF; cdr3_nt: TGTGCCAGCAGCTTGGGGCTCCTCTGGCGGGAGGAGGACGGGGAGCTGTTTTTT
j_call: TRBJ1-5; d_call: -; v_call: TRBV5-5; clone_size: -; cdr3_aa: CASSLLFSNQPQHF; cdr3_nt: TGTGCCAGCAGCCTACTCTTTAGCAATCAGCCCCAGCATTTT
j_call: TRBJ2-7; d_call: TRBD2; v_call: TRBV4-1; clone_size: -; cdr3_aa: CASSQGGGRARYEQYF; cdr3_nt: TGCGCCAGCAGCCAAGGGGGAGGGAGGGCCAGATACGAGCAGTACTTC
j_call: TRBJ1-2; d_call: -; v_call: TRBV29-1; clone_size: once; cdr3_aa: CSGEARSGGYTF; cdr3_nt: TGCAGCGGCGAGGCCCGGTCGGGTGGCTACACCTTC
j_call: TRBJ2-1; d_call: TRBD1; v_call: TRBV5-1; clone_size: -; cdr3_aa: CASSSSGTGYEQFF; cdr3_nt: TGCGCCAGCAGCTCGTCCGGGACAGGGTATGAGCAGTTCTTC
j_call: TRBJ2-7; d_call: TRBD2; v_call: TRBV2; clone_size: -; cdr3_aa: CAGGRASGSYEQYF; cdr3_nt: TGTGCCGGGGGAAGGGCTAGCGGGAGCTACGAGCAGTACTTC
j_call: TRBJ2-7; d_call: -; v_call: TRBV19; clone_size: -; cdr3_aa: CASSIGQYYEQYF; cdr3_nt: TGTGCCAGTAGTATAGGGCAGTACTACGAGCAGTACTTC
j_call: TRBJ2-5; d_call: -; v_call: TRBV27; clone_size: -; cdr3_aa: CASSYRGRGGETQYF; cdr3_nt: TGTGCCAGCAGTTACCGGGGACGTGGAGGGGAGACCCAGTACTTC
j_call: TRBJ1-3; d_call: -; v_call: TRBV7-9; clone_size: -; cdr3_aa: CASSFHEGRNTIYF; cdr3_nt: TGTGCCAGCAGCTTTCATGAGGGAAGAAACACCATATATTTT
j_call: TRBJ2-1; d_call: -; v_call: TRBV7-2; clone_size: -; cdr3_aa: CASSLAPEKYNEQFF; cdr3_nt: TGTGCCAGCAGCTTAGCGCCCGAGAAGTACAATGAGCAGTTCTTC
j_call: TRBJ2-1; d_call: TRBD2; v_call: TRBV5-1; clone_size: -; cdr3_aa: CASSYGTRAYNEQFF; cdr3_nt: TGCGCCAGCAGCTACGGGACTAGAGCCTACAATGAGCAGTTCTTC
j_call: TRBJ2-5; d_call: TRBD2; v_call: TRBV4-2; clone_size: -; cdr3_aa: CASSQEISGSSKTQYF; cdr3_nt: TGTGCCAGCAGCCAAGAGATCAGCGGGAGTTCAAAGACCCAGTACTTC
j_call: TRBJ2-7; d_call: TRBD1; v_call: TRBV7-3; clone_size: -; cdr3_aa: CASSPGTGGIRSYEQYF; cdr3_nt: TGTGCCAGCAGCCCTGGGACAGGGGGTATTAGATCCTACGAGCAGTACTTC
j_call: TRBJ2-3; d_call: -; v_call: TRBV29-1; clone_size: -; cdr3_aa: CSVADGSTDTQYF; cdr3_nt: TGCAGCGTTGCAGACGGGAGTACAGATACGCAGTATTTT
j_call: TRBJ1-5; d_call: -; v_call: TRBV19; clone_size: -; cdr3_aa: CASSIAYNQPQHF; cdr3_nt: TGTGCCAGTAGTATAGCCTACAATCAGCCCCAGCATTTT